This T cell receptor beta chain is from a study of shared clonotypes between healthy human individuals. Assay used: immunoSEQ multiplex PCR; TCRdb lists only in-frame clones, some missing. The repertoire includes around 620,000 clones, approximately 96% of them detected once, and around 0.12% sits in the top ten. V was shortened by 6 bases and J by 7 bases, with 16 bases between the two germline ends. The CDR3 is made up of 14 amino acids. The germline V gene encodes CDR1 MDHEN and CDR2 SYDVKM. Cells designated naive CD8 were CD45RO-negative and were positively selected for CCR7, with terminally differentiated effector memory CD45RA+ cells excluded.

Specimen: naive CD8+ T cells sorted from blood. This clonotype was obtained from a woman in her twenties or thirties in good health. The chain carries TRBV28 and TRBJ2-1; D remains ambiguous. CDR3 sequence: CASSLSRAWNEQFF. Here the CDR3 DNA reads TGTGCCAGCAGCCTAAGCCGGGCGTGGAATGAGCAGTTCTTC.